This TCR beta chain originates from a study of blood T cell repertoires in COVID-19. Study information: In each case, the material was cDNA or gDNA derived from T cells, B-cell-depleted T cells, or PBMCs.

This table comes from immunoSEQ multiplex PCR, and its TCRdb copy is limited to in-frame clones, with some not included. The table has roughly 250,000 clones, 87% seen once. Of note for this clone: The same CDR3 can be traced to other DNA sequences in this sample.

Sequenced sample: peripheral blood. The TCR comes from a woman aged 45-65 years with acute or convalescent COVID-19.

The CDR3 nucleotides read TGCGCCAGCAGCCCCGGGACAGGGCGGACAGATACGCAGTATTTT. As protein: CASSPGTGRTDTQYF. The V and J genes are TRBV5-1 and TRBJ2-3, with TRBD1 matching over 9 bases. There are 15 residues in the CDR3. V lost 4 bases to trimming and J lost 3 bases; unmatched junction nucleotides: 6. Germline V gene lookup returns CDR1 SGHRS and CDR2 YFSETQ.